This passage covers 3 T cell receptor beta chains from one sample sequenced in a study of persistence of HIV-infected CD4 T cells (dated by TCRdb to the early 2020s). The immunoSEQ hsTCRB assay version 4, run in survey mode, was used to sequence TCRbeta repertoires from genomic DNA. TCRdb's version of the immuneACCESS table is confined to in-frame rearrangements and falls short of the full clone set. An unresolved V gene accounts for under half of the shortfall where checked; the remainder is of unknown origin. The sample contains about 47,000 clones, approximately 93% of them found a single time. Together, the top ten hold under 2% of the sample. No antigen is known for these receptors. Interpreted using the paper, the treatment or condition label stands for: suppressive antiretroviral therapy. As a nonspecific positive control representing the CD4+ T cell repertoire, the cells were stimulated with anti-CD3/anti-CD28 magnetic beads. Sorting of responding CD4+ T cells was based on upregulation of both CD40 ligand and CD69.

The input for sequencing was CD4+ T cells sorted from PBMCs after 18-hour stimulation, taken from a patient who received antiretroviral therapy. The cell subset or site label, as the study defines it: CD40L+CD69+ CD4 T cells responding to anti-CD3/anti-CD28 beads, representing the overall repertoire. All receptors derive from an adult man with HIV who was CMV-seropositive.

The chain uses TRBV7-3 and TRBJ2-1, with TRBD1 as a possible D gene (5 bases). CDR3 length: 13 residues. V lost 3 bases to trimming and J lost 12 bases, with 15 bases between them. Per germline, CDR1 SGHTA and CDR2 FQGTGA. CDR3 sequence: CASSLSTGTGQFF. The CDR3 DNA sequence: TGTGCCAGCAGCTTGTCTACAGGCACGGGGCAGTTCTTC.

J is TRBJ1-3 and V is TRBV28; a weak D match, TRBD1 (6 bases). The V end lost 5 bases, the J end lost 0 bases, and 14 bases lay between the germline ends. Germline V gene data show CDR1 as MDHEN and CDR2 as SYDVKM. The CDR3 contains 16 residues. The CDR3 DNA reads TGTGCCAGCAGTCCCCAGACAGGACACTCTGGAAACACCATATATTTT. Its translation is CASSPQTGHSGNTIYF.

The chain links TRBV12-3 or TRBV12-4 to TRBJ1-2, with unresolved D. This CDR3 is built from 13 residues. Trimming pared 4 bases from V and 7 bases from J, leaving 13 bases between. CDR3 amino acids: CASSYFQGFGYTF. The CDR3 region has the DNA TGTGCCAGCAGTTATTTTCAAGGGTTTGGCTACACCTTC.